This TCR beta chain was sequenced for a study of blood T cell repertoires in COVID-19. Germline V lookup: CDR1 LNHDA, CDR2 SQIVND (reference sequence). After removal of 1 base from V and 4 bases from J, the junction contained 9 bases not matched to a gene. CDR3 length: 17 residues. Repertoires were generated with immunoSEQ multiplex PCR, while TCRdb's copy carries only in-frame clones and drops some. Of about 250,000 clones in the sample, 86% were seen once. The V call is TRBV19, the J call TRBJ1-5, with 8 nucleotides matching TRBD1. This receptor was taken from an elderly woman with COVID-19, enrolled during active disease. The sequencing sample was made of peripheral blood. DNA for the CDR3: TGTGCCAGTAGTATAGCGACAGGGGTCTTGAGTAATCAGCCCCAGCATTTT. Protein: CASSIATGVLSNQPQHF.